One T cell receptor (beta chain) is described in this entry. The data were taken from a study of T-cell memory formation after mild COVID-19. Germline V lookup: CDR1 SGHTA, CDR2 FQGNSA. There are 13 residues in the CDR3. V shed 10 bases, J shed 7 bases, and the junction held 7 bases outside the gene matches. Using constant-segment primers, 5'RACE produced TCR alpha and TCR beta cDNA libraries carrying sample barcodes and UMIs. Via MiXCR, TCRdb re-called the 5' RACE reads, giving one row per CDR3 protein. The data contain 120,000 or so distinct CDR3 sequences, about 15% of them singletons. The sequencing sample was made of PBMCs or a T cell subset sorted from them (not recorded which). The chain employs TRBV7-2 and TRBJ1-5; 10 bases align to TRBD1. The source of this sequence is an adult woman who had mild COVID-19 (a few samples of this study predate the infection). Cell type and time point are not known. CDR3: CAIQGQGTQPQHF. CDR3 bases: TGTGCCATCCAGGGACAGGGGACCCAGCCCCAGCATTTT.